This T cell receptor (beta chain) was recovered during a study of shared clonotypes between healthy human individuals. Points from the study as a whole: Sharing across four donors was highest in naive CD4 (approximately 5%) and lowest in memory CD8 (approximately 0.4%). As a rule, naive subsets had a larger estimated richness than memory subsets. The small donor group covered limited genetic and exposure diversity.

A note on this clone: Its antigen is not known.

Trimming removed 5 bases at V and 0 bases at J, with 14 bases between. Germline loops: CDR1 LNHDA, CDR2 SQIVND (reference sequence). CDR3 size: 16 residues. Cells designated naive CD8 were CD45RO-negative and were positively selected for CCR7, with terminally differentiated effector memory CD45RA+ cells excluded. Clones were read by immunoSEQ multiplex PCR, and TCRdb kept only the in-frame ones, dropping some. The repertoire holds around 1.9 million clones, with around 93% as singletons. The clonotype comes from a man aged 18 to 30 in good health. Some clones in this sample may be carry-over from other donors' samples. Sample: naive CD8+ T cells from PBMCs. The genes are TRBV19 and TRBJ1-3, with D possibly matching TRBD1 (6 bases). Written as DNA, the CDR3 is TGTGCCAGTAGTCCTGGGGGACACCGCTCTGGAAACACCATATATTTT. It is translated as CASSPGGHRSGNTIYF. Full variable domain (missing parts from reference TRBV19 and TRBJ1-3): DGGITQSPKYLFRKEGQNVTLSCEQNLNHDAMYWYRQDPGQGLRLIYYSQIVNDFQKGDIAEGYSVSREKKESFPLTVTSAQKNPTAFYLCASSPGGHRSGNTIYFGEGSWLTVV.